One and the same sample provided the 32 T cell receptor beta chains below, sequenced in a study of cytomegalovirus exposure and HLA in healthy donors. 60 Vbeta and 13 Jbeta primers were used in PCR. Produced via immunoSEQ multiplex PCR; TCRdb's table is partial and in-frame only. The sample yields 150,000 to 200,000 clones, 70% to 80% seen once. The specimen was PBMCs. The receptor set was obtained from a man between 18 and 29 years old in good health and CMV-seropositive.

V gene TRBV7-9 combines with J gene TRBJ1-5; 7 positions match TRBD1. V trimming: 6 bases; J trimming: 1 base; junction bases outside the gene matches: 12. This CDR3 is built from 17 residues. CDR1 is SEHNR and CDR2 is FQNEAQ in the germline V gene (reference sequence). The CDR3: CASSFNRGEWSNQPQHF. CDR3 bases: TGTGCCAGCAGTTTTAACAGGGGAGAATGGAGCAATCAGCCCCAGCATTTT. Variable domain in full (rest from reference TRBV7-9 and TRBJ1-5): DTGVSQNPRHKITKRGQNVTFRCDPISEHNRLYWYRQTLGQGPEFLTYFQNEAQLEKSRLLSDRFSAERPKGSFSTLEIQRTEQGDSAMYLCASSFNRGEWSNQPQHFGDGTRLSIL.

The chain links TRBV9 to TRBJ1-2, with 7 bases identical to TRBD1. The trim removed 3 bases at V and 4 bases at J, leaving 3 bases unmatched. CDR3 size: 13 residues. Per the germline V gene, CDR1 is SGDLS and CDR2 is YYNGEE. The CDR3 is CASSAQGGYGYTF. CDR3 bases: TGTGCCAGCAGCGCTCAGGGGGGCTATGGCTACACCTTC.

This sequence joins TRBV5-4 and TRBJ2-7; 8 bases match TRBD1. The CDR3 covers 14 residues. Trimming cost V 4 bases and J 5 bases; bases outside gene matches: 8. Germline V gene sequence: CDR1 SGHNT, CDR2 YYREEE (reference sequence). The CDR3 protein is CASSETGAENEQYF. For the CDR3, the DNA is TGTGCCAGCAGCGAGACAGGGGCTGAAAACGAGCAGTACTTC.

V gene TRBV19 combines with J gene TRBJ2-5, with TRBD2 as a possible D gene (6 bases). The CDR3 sequence is 16 residues long. The germline gives CDR1 LNHDA, CDR2 SQIVND (reference sequence). Trimming cost V 5 bases and J 6 bases, with 22 bases left between them. The CDR3 is CASSLTTRGGSKTQYF. For the CDR3, the DNA is TGTGCCAGTAGTCTAACGACTAGGGGAGGTTCAAAGACCCAGTACTTC.

This clone was counted between two and nine times. CDR3 sequence reads: CASNKQGVTGELFF. In DNA, the CDR3 is TGTGCCAGCAACAAACAGGGGGTCACCGGGGAGCTGTTTTTT. The V call is TRBV11-2, the J call TRBJ2-2; 8 bases match TRBD1. V dropped 7 bases and J dropped 4; count of bases not matched to a gene: 5. Germline assignment: CDR1 SGHAT and CDR2 FQNNGV. CDR3 length equals 14 residues.

This clone was counted a few times. The chain is built from TRBV5-4 and TRBJ2-7, with TRBD2 matching over 8 bases. This CDR3 comprises 14 residues. J gave up 5 bases and V 4 bases, and 8 bases lay outside the gene matches. The germline V gene has CDR1 SGHNT and CDR2 YYREEE (reference sequence). The DNA for the CDR3 is TGTGCCAGCAGCCTTAGCGGGGTGGCTCACGAGCAGTACTTC. It translates to CASSLSGVAHEQYF.

The V gene is TRBV7-7, the J gene TRBJ2-7, with TRBD2 matching 8 bases. The CDR3 has 15 amino acids. Looked up from germline, CDR1 is SSHAT and CDR2 is FNYEAQ (reference sequence). Trimming cost V 5 bases and J 6 bases; bases outside gene matches: 12. CDR3 sequence (DNA): TGTGCCAGCAGCCCAAATAGCGGGAAGGTTGGCGAGCAGTACTTC. This translates into CASSPNSGKVGEQYF.

V and J are TRBV14 and TRBJ1-1; 7 bases line up with TRBD1. CDR1 SGHDN and CDR2 FVKESK come from the germline V gene. V lost 3 bases and J lost 3; bases outside the gene matches: 7. The CDR3 is 15 amino acids. For the CDR3, the DNA is TGTGCCAGCAGCCAGGAGACAGGGTTATACACTGAAGCTTTCTTT. It specifies CASSQETGLYTEAFF.

V and J are TRBV5-1 and TRBJ2-1, with 12 nucleotides matching TRBD2. V gave up 1 base and J gave up 5 bases; unmatched junction bases: 4. The CDR3 length is 16 residues. CDR1 and CDR2 from the germline V gene are SGHRS and YFSETQ. DNA of the CDR3: TGCGCCAGCAGCTTGAGGACTAGCGGGACAAACAATGAGCAGTTCTTC. Amino acids: CASSLRTSGTNNEQFF.

V usage is TRBV4-2 and J usage is TRBJ1-3, with D possibly TRBD1 on 5 matching bases. The V gene lost 8 bases and the J gene lost 3 bases, with 17 bases spanning the gap. Germline lookup yields CDR1 LGHNA and CDR2 YNFKEQ. The CDR3 length is 15 residues. CDR3 DNA: TGTGCCAGCGGTAGAACGACAGAAGATGGAAACACCATATATTTT. It yields the protein CASGRTTEDGNTIYF.

V is TRBV30 and J is TRBJ2-1; D possibly corresponds to TRBD2 (5 bases). This CDR3 is 12 amino acids long. Germline V gene data show CDR1 as GTSNPN and CDR2 as SVGIG (reference sequence). The V gene lost 0 bases and the J gene lost 8 bases, with 8 bases spanning the gap. As DNA, the CDR3 is TGTGCCTGGAGTGTAGGGCGGGATGAGCAGTTCTTC. Translation gives CAWSVGRDEQFF.

V gene TRBV2 combines with J gene TRBJ2-7, with 8 bases lining up with TRBD2. This CDR3 contains 14 residues. V lost 4 bases to trimming and J lost 7 bases; unmatched junction nucleotides: 9. Germline V gene sequence: CDR1 SNHLY, CDR2 FYNNEI. In DNA, the CDR3 is TGTGCCAGCAGTGGAGCGGGAGCCCCTTGGGAGCAGTACTTC. This gives the protein CASSGAGAPWEQYF.

CDR3 in amino acids: CASRSGGSDTEAFF. In DNA, the CDR3 is TGCGCCAGCAGATCAGGGGGCTCGGACACTGAAGCTTTCTTT. The V and J genes are TRBV5-1 and TRBJ1-1, with 8 bases matching TRBD1. The CDR3 runs to 14 residues. Germline CDR1 reads SGHRS; CDR2 reads YFSETQ. V shed 5 bases and J 3 bases; nucleotides not matched to a gene: 6.

This chain uses TRBV10-1 with TRBJ1-2; the match to TRBD1 covers 8 bases. This CDR3 region has 15 residues. J was trimmed by 8 bases and V by 0 bases; bases with no gene match: 8. CDR1 WNHNN and CDR2 SYGVQD come from the germline V gene (reference sequence). CDR3: CASSESETGVSGYTF. CDR3 nucleotide sequence: TGCGCCAGCAGTGAGTCTGAGACAGGGGTGTCGGGCTACACCTTC.

This chain joins TRBV15 and TRBJ1-5; D is unresolved. The germline CDR1 and CDR2 sequences are LNHNV and YYDKDF (reference sequence). Trimming took off 0 bases at V and 2 bases at J, with 5 bases between the two ends. This CDR3 contains 14 residues. The CDR3 spells CATSRDSRNQPQHF. The CDR3 nucleotides read TGTGCCACCAGCAGAGATAGTCGCAATCAGCCCCAGCATTTT.

V usage is TRBV2 and J usage is TRBJ2-1, with D perhaps TRBD1 (6 bases). Trimming cost V 10 bases and J 4 bases, with 14 bases left between them. CDR1 and CDR2 (germline): SNHLY, FYNNEI. This CDR3 contains 13 residues. Here the CDR3 reads CATSGTNYNEQFF. The CDR3 bases are TGTGCCACCTCCGGGACAAATTACAATGAGCAGTTCTTC.

The chain has TRBV4-2 and TRBJ2-3; the match to TRBD1 covers 10 bases. The ends lost 4 bases at V and 6 bases at J; junction bases unmatched: 10. The CDR3 has 16 residues. Germline V lookup: CDR1 LGHNA, CDR2 YNFKEQ. The CDR3 loop is CASSPLLSDRGDTQYF. CDR3 nucleotide sequence: TGTGCCAGCAGCCCACTATTATCGGACAGGGGGGATACGCAGTATTTT.

The chain couples TRBV4-3 to TRBJ1-1; 10 bases fit TRBD1. From germline, CDR1 is LGHNA and CDR2 YSLEER. Trimming removed 0 bases from V and 0 bases from J; junction bases left unmatched: 10. This CDR3 has 19 amino acids. This CDR3 reads CASSQEWPRTGGMNTEAFF. The CDR3 DNA is TGCGCCAGCAGCCAAGAATGGCCTAGGACAGGGGGAATGAACACTGAAGCTTTCTTT.

A remark on this clone: Other DNA sequences in this specimen translate into the identical CDR3. The chain couples TRBV18 to TRBJ1-1, with TRBD1 matching over 8 bases. The junction had 6 bases not matched to a gene; V was cut back by 6 bases and J by 0 bases. CDR1 and CDR2 (germline): KGHSH, LQKENI. The CDR3 totals 15 residues. The CDR3 bases are TGTGCCAGCTCGCCCCGACAGGGGATGAACACTGAAGCTTTCTTT. This codes for CASSPRQGMNTEAFF.

This chain joins TRBV5-6 and TRBJ2-1; 10 bases are shared with TRBD1. The CDR3 is made up of 15 amino acids. Germline assignment: CDR1 SGHDT and CDR2 YYEEEE. After removal of 3 bases from V and 3 bases from J, the junction contained 3 bases not matched to a gene. This chain's CDR3 is CASSSGQGIYNEQFF. The CDR3 nucleotides read TGTGCCAGCAGCTCGGGACAGGGGATCTACAATGAGCAGTTCTTC.

The chain couples TRBV5-4 to TRBJ2-3; TRBD2 agrees at 9 bases. This CDR3 spans 16 amino acids. The germline V gene encodes CDR1 SGHNT and CDR2 YYREEE (reference sequence). V shed 3 bases and J 2 bases; nucleotides not matched to a gene: 7. CDR3 residues: CASSSRLAEATDTQYF. Here the CDR3 DNA reads TGTGCCAGCAGCTCCCGACTAGCGGAAGCCACAGATACGCAGTATTTT.

The V and J genes are TRBV9 and TRBJ1-6, with 9 bases identical to TRBD1. CDR3 length: 14 amino acids. J was trimmed by 7 bases and V by 4 bases; bases with no gene match: 3. Looked up from germline, CDR1 is SGDLS and CDR2 is YYNGEE. The CDR3 sequence: CASSIGTGNSPLHF. As DNA, the CDR3 is TGTGCCAGCAGCATCGGGACAGGGAATTCACCCCTCCACTTT.

This clone was observed a handful of times. The chain links TRBV30 to TRBJ1-3; D possibly corresponds to TRBD1 (6 bases). Germline V gene lookup returns CDR1 GTSNPN and CDR2 SVGIG (reference sequence). The CDR3 is 10 amino acids. The CDR3 loop is CGTGTHTIYF. The CDR3 DNA reads TGTGGCACAGGGACGCACACCATATATTTT.

This rearrangement joins TRBV7-9 to TRBJ2-3; TRBD1 is a possible D gene (6 bases). Per germline, CDR1 SEHNR and CDR2 FQNEAQ (reference sequence). The CDR3 is 15 amino acids. V was trimmed by 2 bases and J by 4 bases, leaving 13 bases between them. The CDR3 DNA is TGTGCCAGCAGCTTAATCACTGGACAGTCAGATACGCAGTATTTT. This translates into CASSLITGQSDTQYF.

V usage is TRBV25-1 and J usage is TRBJ1-2; 7 bases are a match to TRBD1. After removal of 6 bases from V and 5 bases from J, the junction contained 12 bases not matched to a gene. This CDR3 comprises 15 residues. Germline CDR1 is MGHDK and CDR2 is SYGVNS. CDR3 region: CASRPSETGRYGYTF. The DNA for the CDR3 is TGTGCCAGCAGACCATCCGAGACAGGGAGGTATGGCTACACCTTC.

V usage is TRBV9 and J usage is TRBJ1-6; weak D call: TRBD1 (5 bases). In germline, CDR1 is SGDLS, CDR2 YYNGEE. The V gene lost 0 bases and the J gene lost 8 bases, with 9 bases spanning the gap. CDR3 length equals 14 residues. Written as DNA, the CDR3 is TGTGCCAGCAGCGTAGGGCAGGGTTATTCACCCCTCCACTTT. Amino acids: CASSVGQGYSPLHF.

The genes are TRBV5-1 and TRBJ2-5; 11 bases line up with TRBD1. V was clipped by 4 bases and J by 1 base; unmatched bases: 3. CDR3 length: 15 amino acids. Germline V gene sequence: CDR1 SGHRS, CDR2 YFSETQ. The CDR3 DNA sequence: TGCGCCAGCAGCGCTGGGACAGGGGGCCAAGAGACCCAGTACTTC. Protein product: CASSAGTGGQETQYF. The variable domain in full, with the rest retrieved from reference TRBV5-1 and TRBJ2-5, is KAGVTQTPRYLIKTRGQQVTLSCSPISGHRSVSWYQQTPGQGLQFLFEYFSETQRNKGNFPGRFSGRQFSNSRSEMNVSTLELGDSALYLCASSAGTGGQETQYFGPGTRLLVL.

This chain connects TRBV9 to TRBJ2-5, with 7 bases that match TRBD1. The CDR3 runs to 14 residues. V lost 1 base and J lost 3; bases outside the gene matches: 3. CDR1 and CDR2 (germline): SGDLS, YYNGEE. The CDR3 here is CASSVTTGKETQYF. CDR3 DNA: TGTGCCAGCAGCGTAACGACAGGGAAAGAGACCCAGTACTTC.

The rearrangement links TRBV28 to TRBJ2-1; 7 nucleotides align to TRBD2. CDR1 and CDR2 (germline): MDHEN, SYDVKM. The J segment lost 6 bases and the V segment lost 2 bases, leaving 10 bases of the junction unmatched. The CDR3 loop spans 16 amino acids. The CDR3 is CASSLPAMRESNEQFF. The CDR3 bases are TGTGCCAGCAGTTTACCCGCTATGCGGGAGAGCAATGAGCAGTTCTTC.

This clone was observed a handful of times. CDR3 bases: TGTGCCAGCAGTTACGAGGCAGAGGGAGTCTACGAGCAGTACTTC. As protein: CASSYEAEGVYEQYF. J is TRBJ2-7 and V is TRBV6-5; TRBD2 might be the D (5 bases). The CDR3 consists of 15 residues. Trimming removed 2 bases from V and 3 bases from J, with 14 bases in between. CDR1 and CDR2 (germline): MNHEY, SVGAGI.

The chain carries TRBV5-4 and TRBJ2-3; 7 positions match TRBD1. The CDR3 covers 13 residues. Germline V gene data show CDR1 as SGHNT and CDR2 as YYREEE (reference sequence). V lost 1 base to trimming and J lost 4 bases; unmatched junction nucleotides: 0. CDR3 sequence (DNA): TGTGCCAGCAGCTTGCAGGGGGCAGATACGCAGTATTTT. Translating gives CASSLQGADTQYF.

The V call is TRBV6-4, the J call TRBJ2-2, with a possible D match to TRBD1 (6 bases). V was cut by 0 bases and J by 3 bases, with 14 bases left in between. The CDR3 length is 17 residues. Per the germline V gene, CDR1 is MRHNA and CDR2 is SNTAGT. CDR3 region: CASSDSPGAKDTGELFF. The CDR3 nucleotides are TGTGCCAGCAGTGACTCCCCAGGGGCGAAGGACACCGGGGAGCTGTTTTTT.